A selection of T cell receptor beta chains follows, all from one sample in a study of OX40 agonist ivuxolimab in advanced cancers. Using immunoSEQ multiplex PCR, the repertoire was profiled, and TCRdb retains in-frame clones only, with some absent. The sample lists nearly 80,000 clones; roughly four fifths were seen once. The sequencing here drew on CD4+ or CD8+ T cells sorted from blood, taken in a trial of the OX40 agonist ivuxolimab. The receptor set was obtained from an adult with an advanced solid tumor such as melanoma, head and neck, liver or kidney cancer. Each CDR3 is given with its conserved first and last residue. A D gene is named only where the DNA matches it firmly. The size field is filled for only some rows; it gives once, few, many or a size class.

abundance	v_gene	d_gene	j_gene	CDR3aa	CDR3nt
.	TRBV5-4	.	TRBJ2-1	CASSLGGGSSYNEQFF	TGTGCCAGCAGCTTGGGAGGTGGGAGCTCCTACAATGAGCAGTTCTTC
few	TRBV5-1	TRBD2	TRBJ2-1	CASSPVAGENYNEQFF	TGCGCCAGCAGCCCGGTAGCGGGAGAGAACTACAATGAGCAGTTCTTC
few	TRBV7-9	.	TRBJ2-3	CASSPKGGESTDTQYF	TGTGCCAGCAGCCCCAAGGGGGGGGAGAGCACAGATACGCAGTATTTT
.	TRBV5-4	.	TRBJ1-2	CASRNRDRNGYTF	TGTGCCAGCAGAAACCGGGACCGCAATGGCTACACCTTC
once	TRBV18	TRBD1	TRBJ1-4	CASSPDQGADEKLFF	TGTGCCAGCTCACCCGACCAGGGGGCGGATGAAAAACTGTTTTTT
once	TRBV7-6	.	TRBJ1-3	CASSFGVQISGNTIYF	TGTGCCAGCAGCTTTGGCGTACAGATCTCTGGAAACACCATATATTTT
.	TRBV4-1	.	TRBJ2-2	CASSQAGNTGELFF	TGCGCCAGCAGCCAAGCAGGGAACACCGGGGAGCTGTTTTTT
.	TRBV2	.	TRBJ1-1	CASSGGTVMAFF	TGTGCCAGCAGTGGCGGGACGGTGATGGCTTTCTTT
.	TRBV28	.	TRBJ1-2	CASSRGARGYTF	TGTGCCAGCTCTCGCGGGGCTCGTGGCTACACCTTC
.	TRBV2	.	TRBJ2-1	CASSERGGRYNEQFF	TGTGCCAGCAGTGAACGCGGGGGCCGCTACAATGAGCAGTTCTTC
.	TRBV7-8	.	TRBJ2-2	CASSQTGPGELFF	TGTGCCAGCAGCCAAACAGGTCCCGGGGAGCTGTTTTTT
.	TRBV6-7	TRBD1	TRBJ1-5	CASSYSDRTGGSNQPQHF	TGTGCCAGCAGTTACTCGGATAGGACAGGGGGCAGCAATCAGCCCCAGCATTTT
.	TRBV7-2	.	TRBJ2-7	CASSLAFPGGFMRYF	TGTGCCAGCAGCTTAGCTTTTCCAGGGGGGTTTATGAGGTACTTC
.	TRBV28	TRBD1	TRBJ1-5	CASIPGQGGQPQHF	TGTGCCAGCATTCCGGGACAGGGTGGTCAGCCCCAGCATTTT
.	TRBV19	TRBD1	TRBJ1-1	CASTSQGTGDTEAFF	TGTGCCAGTACTTCCCAGGGAACAGGGGACACTGAAGCTTTCTTT
.	TRBV5-1	TRBD1	TRBJ2-2	CASSLMTGSTGELFF	TGCGCCAGCAGCTTGATGACAGGGAGCACCGGGGAGCTGTTTTTT
.	TRBV29-1	TRBD1	TRBJ1-1	CSVPRDRGTEAFF	TGCAGCGTCCCCCGGGACAGGGGCACTGAAGCTTTCTTT
.	TRBV9	TRBD1	TRBJ1-2	CASSVGQGAPNYGYTF	TGTGCCAGCAGCGTAGGACAGGGAGCTCCTAACTATGGCTACACCTTC
.	TRBV25-1	.	TRBJ2-2	CASTYTGTGELFF	TGTGCCAGCACGTACACAGGCACCGGGGAGCTGTTTTTT
.	TRBV7-8	.	TRBJ2-7	CASSPRRGGISYEQYF	TGTGCCAGCAGCCCCCGACGGGGCGGGATCTCCTACGAGCAGTACTTC
.	TRBV27	.	TRBJ2-3	CASSLHRADTQYF	TGTGCCAGCAGTTTACACAGGGCGGATACGCAGTATTTT
.	TRBV13	TRBD2	TRBJ2-1	CASSLTSGTYNEQFF	TGTGCCAGCAGCTTGACTAGCGGGACCTACAATGAGCAGTTCTTC
.	TRBV6-5	.	TRBJ1-1	CASSYSNLNTEAFF	TGTGCCAGCAGTTACTCGAATCTGAACACTGAAGCTTTCTTT
.	TRBV9	TRBD1	TRBJ1-2	CASSVVRTGDYGYTF	TGTGCCAGCAGCGTAGTAAGGACAGGGGATTATGGCTACACCTTC
once	TRBV6-5	TRBD1	TRBJ2-1	CASSLKDREHEQFF	TGTGCCAGCAGTCTAAAGGACAGGGAGCATGAGCAGTTCTTC
.	TRBV9	.	TRBJ1-1	CASRSEEATEAFF	TGTGCCAGCAGGTCCGAGGAGGCCACTGAAGCTTTCTTT
.	TRBV16	.	TRBJ1-3	CASSQLGVSGNTIYF	TGTGCCAGCAGCCAATTGGGGGTCTCTGGAAACACCATATATTTT
.	TRBV28	.	TRBJ2-3	CASSPLMRGDTQYF	TGTGCCAGCAGTCCCCTAATGCGCGGGGATACGCAGTATTTT
.	TRBV28	.	TRBJ1-3	CASSVKDKTGNTIYF	TGTGCCAGCAGTGTAAAGGACAAGACTGGAAACACCATATATTTT
.	TRBV18	.	TRBJ1-2	CASSPAGTQPGYGYTF	TGTGCCAGCTCACCAGCCGGGACTCAACCGGGCTATGGCTACACCTTC
.	TRBV15	.	TRBJ2-5	CATSRGGVQETQYF	TGTGCCACCAGCAGAGGGGGAGTACAAGAGACCCAGTACTTC
.	TRBV9	TRBD1	TRBJ2-2	CASSVADRVGTGELFF	TGTGCCAGCAGCGTAGCAGACAGGGTGGGAACCGGGGAGCTGTTTTTT
once	TRBV5-1	.	TRBJ1-6	CASSQLLGDSPLHF	TGCGCCAGCAGCCAGCTGTTGGGGGATTCACCCCTCCACTTT
.	TRBV5-1	.	TRBJ1-2	CASSLDHRTNGYTF	TGCGCCAGCAGCTTGGATCACCGGACAAATGGCTACACCTTC
.	TRBV19	TRBD2	TRBJ2-1	CASSIPRLAGGLKQFF	TGTGCCAGTAGTATCCCCAGACTAGCGGGGGGCCTAAAGCAGTTCTTC
.	TRBV29-1	.	TRBJ2-2	CSATGDGSDTGELFF	TGCAGCGCTACAGGAGACGGGAGTGACACCGGGGAGCTGTTTTTT
.	TRBV5-4	.	TRBJ2-5	CASSLSGFLQETQYF	TGTGCCAGCAGCTTGTCGGGGTTTCTTCAAGAGACCCAGTACTTC
.	TRBV5-1	TRBD1	TRBJ2-2	CASRPDRANTGELFF	TGCGCCAGCAGGCCCGACAGGGCGAACACCGGGGAGCTGTTTTTT
.	TRBV5-1	.	TRBJ1-4	CASSLGPATNEKLFF	TGCGCCAGCAGCTTGGGACCAGCAACTAATGAAAAACTGTTTTTT
.	TRBV5-1	.	TRBJ2-3	CASSLNTGASTDTQYF	TGCGCCAGCAGCCTGAATACGGGGGCTAGCACAGATACGCAGTATTTT
few	TRBV7-6	TRBD2	TRBJ2-5	CASRTPLAGADETQYF	TGTGCCAGCAGGACCCCCCTAGCGGGGGCCGATGAGACCCAGTACTTC
.	TRBV19	.	TRBJ1-5	CASSLTGGGNQPQHF	TGTGCCAGTAGCCTCACCGGGGGCGGCAATCAGCCCCAGCATTTT
.	TRBV5-1	.	TRBJ1-1	CASSLGRWDTEAFF	TGCGCCAGCAGCTTGGGACGTTGGGACACTGAAGCTTTCTTT
.	TRBV18	.	TRBJ2-5	CASSPGGGKETQYF	TGTGCCAGCTCACCCGGAGGGGGCAAAGAGACCCAGTACTTC
many	TRBV15	.	TRBJ1-2	CATSREGYGYTF	TGTGCCACCAGCAGAGAGGGCTATGGCTACACCTTC
.	TRBV6-1	.	TRBJ2-5	CASSERLPTMKTQYF	TGTGCCAGCAGTGAACGGCTCCCCACGATGAAGACCCAGTACTTC
.	TRBV5-5	.	TRBJ1-2	CASSLGPQMYGYTF	TGTGCCAGCAGCCTCGGCCCGCAGATGTATGGCTACACCTTC
.	TRBV7-9	TRBD2	TRBJ2-1	CASSLGSSGYDNEQFF	TGTGCCAGCAGCTTAGGCTCTAGCGGGTATGACAATGAGCAGTTCTTC
.	TRBV5-4	TRBD1	TRBJ1-1	CASSSDRDTEAFF	TGTGCCAGCAGCTCCGACAGGGACACTGAAGCTTTCTTT
.	TRBV5-8	.	TRBJ1-3	CASSFPSEALSGNTIYF	TGTGCCAGCAGCTTCCCGTCTGAGGCCCTCTCTGGAAACACCATATATTTT
.	TRBV7-2	.	TRBJ1-4	CASSSNPHREKLFF	TGTGCCAGCAGCTCAAACCCCCATAGGGAAAAACTGTTTTTT
.	TRBV4-1	.	TRBJ2-1	CASSQGSLRGIYNEQFF	TGCGCCAGCAGCCAAGGATCTCTTAGGGGGATCTACAATGAGCAGTTCTTC
.	TRBV11-3	.	TRBJ2-2	CASSRRVDGELFF	TGTGCCAGCAGCCGCCGGGTGGACGGGGAGCTGTTTTTT